The 19 T cell receptor beta chains below all came from one sample that was sequenced in a study of CD8+CD57+ T cells in acquired aplastic anemia. Patients picked for sequencing had shown CD8+CD57+ cell expansion detected by flow cytometry. Genomic DNA was employed as the template in profiling TCR beta VDJ and CDR3. From the reads, TCRdb called clonotypes with MiXCR, one entry per CDR3 protein. The sample lists around 180,000 distinct CDR3 sequences; about 50% were seen once. Source material: sorted CD4+, CD8+, or CD8+CD57+ T cells (not recorded which) from PBMCs. Receptors were obtained from a human donor with aplastic anemia.

This clonotype ranks as medium-sized. The V and J genes are TRBV10-3 and TRBJ2-7; D is undetermined. Germline V gene lookup returns CDR1 ENHRY and CDR2 SYGVKD. Trimming took off 5 bases at V and 3 bases at J, with 8 bases between the two ends. The CDR3 totals 12 residues. CDR3 bases: TGTGCCATCAGTTCCGACGGCTACGAGCAGTACTTC. Encoded protein: CAISSDGYEQYF.

The genes are TRBV5-4 and TRBJ2-7; D call uncertain. This CDR3 has 12 amino acids. V lost 2 bases to trimming and J lost 6 bases, with 9 bases between them. The germline V gene encodes CDR1 SGHNT and CDR2 YYREEE (reference sequence). CDR3 amino acids: CASSFVPGEQYF. The DNA of the CDR3 is TGTGCCAGCAGCTTCGTCCCGGGCGAGCAGTACTTC.

The chain recombines TRBV7-2 with TRBJ1-1; 7 positions match TRBD1. The trim removed 5 bases at V and 4 bases at J, leaving 4 bases unmatched. From germline, CDR1 is SGHTA and CDR2 FQGNSA. This CDR3 has 13 amino acids. CDR3 region: CASSNDRATEAFF. CDR3 bases: TGTGCCAGCAGCAACGACAGGGCCACTGAAGCTTTCTTT.

The gene calls are TRBV2 and TRBJ1-5, with TRBD1 as a possible D gene (6 bases). Germline-derived CDR1 and CDR2 are SNHLY and FYNNEI. Trimming removed 6 bases from V and 4 bases from J, with 13 bases in between. The CDR3 covers 14 residues. For the CDR3, the DNA is TGTGCCAGCAGCGTCCGAGACAGGAATCAGCCCCAGCATTTT. As protein: CASSVRDRNQPQHF.

This clonotype appeared many times. This rearrangement joins TRBV29-1 to TRBJ1-1, with D unresolved. Looked up from germline, CDR1 is SQVTM and CDR2 is ANQGSEA. The CDR3 is 13 residues long. The V end lost 4 bases, the J end lost 5 bases, and 14 bases lay between the germline ends. In nucleotides, the CDR3 is TGCAGCGTTGCTGGACCCTCACTTACTGAAGCTTTCTTT. As protein: CSVAGPSLTEAFF. The full variable domain, in which reference TRBV29-1 and TRBJ1-1 provide the parts outside the CDR3, is SAVISQKPSRDICQRGTSLTIQCQVDSQVTMMFWYRQQPGQSLTLIATANQGSEATYESGFVIDKFPISRPNLTFSTLTVSNMSPEDSSIYLCSVAGPSLTEAFFGQGTRLTVV.

This clonotype occurred many times. V usage is TRBV9 and J usage is TRBJ1-3; D is undetermined. The CDR3 has 17 residues. Trimming stripped 0 bases from V and 2 bases from J, with 15 bases between. In germline, CDR1 is SGDLS, CDR2 YYNGEE. The CDR3 coding sequence is TGTGCCAGCAGCGTAGGCTCCGGCCTGATCACTGGAAACACCATATATTTT. Translation gives CASSVGSGLITGNTIYF.

This clonotype appeared a few times. The J gene is TRBJ2-1, the V gene TRBV9; 7 positions match TRBD2. Germline trimming cut 3 bases from V and 0 bases from J; bases unmatched to any gene: 3. The CDR3 extends over 15 amino acids. The germline CDR1 and CDR2 sequences are SGDLS and YYNGEE. CDR3 loop: CASSDGGSSYNEQFF. In DNA form, the CDR3 reads TGTGCCAGCAGCGACGGCGGGAGCTCCTACAATGAGCAGTTCTTC.

This chain joins TRBV11-1 and TRBJ1-4, with 9 bases identical to TRBD1. The CDR3 totals 16 residues. Germline loops: CDR1 SGHAT, CDR2 FQDESV (reference sequence). The junction had 11 bases not matched to a gene; V was cut back by 5 bases and J by 7 bases. CDR3 amino acids: CASSPGTGQGSEKLFF. Written as DNA, the CDR3 is TGTGCCAGCAGCCCCGGGACAGGGCAGGGAAGTGAAAAACTGTTTTTT.

The chain is built from TRBV28 and TRBJ2-5, with no clear D. The CDR3 runs 12 residues. The germline V and J ends were trimmed by 6 bases and 4 bases, with 9 bases remaining between them. Germline V lookup: CDR1 MDHEN, CDR2 SYDVKM. The CDR3 loop is CASRGSGETQYF. For the CDR3, the DNA is TGTGCCAGCAGGGGAAGTGGAGAGACCCAGTACTTC.

Regarding this clonotype: Since no conserved phenylalanine or tryptophan closes the CDR3, a read error is the likely cause. The chain uses TRBV29-1 and TRBJ2-2; possibly TRBD1 or TRBD2 for D (5 bases each). CDR3 size: 13 residues. The germline V and J ends were trimmed by 5 bases and 4 bases, with 11 bases remaining between them. Germline CDR1 is SQVTM and CDR2 is ANQGSEA. CDR3 nucleotide sequence: TGCAGCGTTCGTGCAGGGAGCACCGGGGAGCTGTTTCCT. This sequence encodes CSVRAGSTGELFP.

V and J are TRBV3-1 and TRBJ1-3, with a possible D match to TRBD1 (6 bases). This CDR3 has 15 amino acids. The V gene lost 3 bases and the J gene lost 0 bases, with 9 bases spanning the gap. The germline gives CDR1 LGHDT, CDR2 YNNKEL (reference sequence). The DNA of the CDR3 is TGTGCCAGCAGCCAGGTAGGGGGCTCTGGAAACACCATATATTTT. This gives the protein CASSQVGGSGNTIYF.

This clonotype was recorded many times. The chain links TRBV10-1 to TRBJ2-3, with D unclear. The V end was cut by 0 bases, the J end by 6 bases, with 7 bases between. From germline, CDR1 is WNHNN and CDR2 SYGVQD (reference sequence). CDR3 length: 13 amino acids. The CDR3 DNA follows: TGCGCCAGCAGTGAGTCGAATCCTGATACGCAGTATTTT. It translates to CASSESNPDTQYF.

This chain uses TRBV10-3 with TRBJ1-2; a weak D match, TRBD1 (5 bases). The V gene's germline CDR1 is ENHRY and CDR2 SYGVKD. This CDR3 comprises 16 residues. Trimming left V 4 bases short and J 6 bases short, with 21 bases between. The CDR3 here is CAISAQYGGFRDGYTF. Written as DNA, the CDR3 is TGTGCCATCAGTGCACAATACGGGGGGTTTCGAGATGGCTACACCTTC.

At least ten counts were recorded for this clonotype. The gene calls are TRBV2 and TRBJ2-3, with 7 bases matching TRBD2. Germline CDR1 and CDR2: SNHLY and FYNNEI. Trimming removed 2 bases from V and 1 base from J; junction bases left unmatched: 3. The CDR3 totals 15 residues. CDR3 in amino acids: CASSEWGGGTDTQYF. CDR3 nucleotides: TGTGCCAGCAGTGAATGGGGAGGGGGCACAGATACGCAGTATTTT.

This rearrangement joins TRBV19 to TRBJ1-2; 8 bases align to TRBD1. The CDR3 covers 16 residues. The V gene's germline CDR1 is LNHDA and CDR2 SQIVND (reference sequence). Trimming cost V 5 bases and J 0 bases; bases outside gene matches: 8. For the CDR3, the DNA is TGTGCCAGTAGTCGGGACAGGACCCTAGCTAACTATGGCTACACCTTC. Translated: CASSRDRTLANYGYTF.

This clonotype was counted many times. J is TRBJ1-2 and V is TRBV7-9; D gene uncertain. Germline-derived CDR1 and CDR2 are SEHNR and FQNEAQ (reference sequence). Deletions cut 4 bases from V and 1 base from J, with 19 bases between. The CDR3 has 17 amino acids. The CDR3 here is CASSSEPAWTVNYGYTF. In DNA, the CDR3 is TGTGCCAGCAGCTCAGAACCCGCGTGGACCGTTAACTATGGCTACACCTTC.

This clonotype was detected only a few times. The chain has TRBV15 and TRBJ2-1, with D maybe TRBD1 (6 bases). Germline V gene lookup returns CDR1 LNHNV and CDR2 YYDKDF (reference sequence). Deletions cut 9 bases from V and 8 bases from J, with 14 bases between. The CDR3 totals 12 residues. CDR3 in DNA: TGTGCCACTTCAAGGGGGTGGGATGAGCAGTTCTTC. It yields the protein CATSRGWDEQFF.

CDR3: CASSLVRRTSGGRIGYEQYF. The CDR3 coding sequence is TGTGCCAGCAGCTTAGTTCGGCGTACTAGCGGGGGGCGAATCGGGTACGAGCAGTACTTC. The chain is built from TRBV11-2 and TRBJ2-7, with 12 positions matching TRBD2. Trimming took 1 base from V and 4 from J; bases not matched to a gene: 17. The CDR3 totals 20 residues. Germline-derived CDR1 and CDR2 are SGHAT and FQNNGV.

V is TRBV2 and J is TRBJ1-5, with D unresolved. This CDR3 is 14 amino acids long. Trimming cost V 5 bases and J 3 bases, with 11 bases left between them. Germline CDR1 SNHLY, CDR2 FYNNEI. In DNA, the CDR3 is TGTGCCAGCAGTCAGGACGGCATCAATCAGCCCCAGCATTTT. Translated: CASSQDGINQPQHF.